These T cell receptor beta chains were read from a single sample in a study of blood T cell repertoires in COVID-19. Libraries were prepared by immunoSEQ multiplex PCR; TCRdb keeps only in-frame clonotypes and omits some of them. The sample consists of about 28,000 clones, 88% of them appearing once. Sequencing was carried out using peripheral blood. These receptors came from a human donor in a cohort sampled during active COVID-19. The CDR3 runs from the conserved cysteine through the conserved F or W. D genes are given only for firm matches. Part of the rows lack a size; the others show once, few, many or a class for expanded clones.

V	D	size	J	DNA	CDR3
TRBV24-1	TRBD2	NA	TRBJ2-2	TGTGCCACCAGTGATCCCGTAGCGGGGTTTCACACCGGGGAGCTGTTTTTT	CATSDPVAGFHTGELFF
TRBV5-1	TRBD2	once	TRBJ2-3	TGCGCCAGCAAGGGACTAGACAACACAGATACGCAGTATTTT	CASKGLDNTDTQYF
TRBV19	TRBD2	once	TRBJ2-2	TGTGCCAGTAGTATGAGGACGGGGGGGCACGGGGAGCTGTTTTTT	CASSMRTGGHGELFF
TRBV7-9	NA	once	TRBJ2-7	TGTGCCAGCAGCCTCCGTCCCGACGAGCAGTACTTC	CASSLRPDEQYF
TRBV6-1	TRBD2	NA	TRBJ2-1	TGTGCCAGCAGTGAAGGAGCCCCGGGACTAGCGGGGGGGAATGAGCAGTTCTTC	CASSEGAPGLAGGNEQFF
TRBV2	TRBD2	NA	TRBJ2-7	TGTGCCAGCAGCCCTGAGCGGGGCGAGCAGTACTTC	CASSPERGEQYF
TRBV5-1	NA	NA	TRBJ1-6	TGCGCCAGCAGCCAGGGGTCCTCACCCCTCCACTTT	CASSQGSSPLHF
TRBV21-1	NA	NA	TRBJ1-4	TGTGCCAGCAGCAAAAGGTGGGAGGGTAATGAAAAACTGTTTTTT	CASSKRWEGNEKLFF
TRBV15	TRBD1	few	TRBJ2-2	TGTGCCACCACCCCGGACAGGGCGACCGGGGAGCTGTTTTTT	CATTPDRATGELFF
TRBV28	NA	NA	TRBJ1-3	TGTGCCAGCAGAAGAGGCCTCACTGGAAACACCATATATTTT	CASRRGLTGNTIYF
TRBV5-1	NA	once	TRBJ2-5	TGCGCCAGCAGCTTGTGGGGCAGGGAGGCTCAAGAGACCCAGTACTTC	CASSLWGREAQETQYF
TRBV3-1/TRBV3-2	TRBD2	NA	TRBJ2-1	TGTGCCAGCAGCCCCAGGACTAGCGGGGAATCCTACAATGAGCAGTTCTTC	CASSPRTSGESYNEQFF
TRBV5-1	NA	NA	TRBJ2-7	TGCGCCAGCAGCGATGCCACGGGGTGGGCCTACGAGCAGTACTTC	CASSDATGWAYEQYF
TRBV24-1	NA	NA	TRBJ2-1	TGTGCCACCAGTGACCCAGACAGGAATGAGCAGTTCTTC	CATSDPDRNEQFF
TRBV9	TRBD2	NA	TRBJ2-7	TGTGCCAGCAGCGTAGGCGGGGGGGACTACGAGCAGTACTTC	CASSVGGGDYEQYF
TRBV3-1/TRBV3-2	NA	NA	TRBJ2-1	TGTGCCAGCAGCCAAGGGCACGGAGCAAGGTGGCAGTTCTTC	CASSQGHGARWQFF
TRBV6-1	NA	few	TRBJ1-1	TGTGCCAGCAGTGAACTAGACAGAGCCAACACTGAAGCTTTCTTT	CASSELDRANTEAFF
TRBV10-3	TRBD2	NA	TRBJ2-2	TGTGCCATCAGTCCCCCGGGGAGGGGTCTTGCCGGGGAGCTGTTTTTT	CAISPPGRGLAGELFF
TRBV4-3	TRBD1	NA	TRBJ2-7	TGCGCCAGCAGCTCCCGGACAGGGTACGAGCAGTACTTC	CASSSRTGYEQYF
TRBV13	TRBD1	NA	TRBJ2-1	TGTGCCAGCACCAGGGACAGTAATTATGAGCAGTTCTTC	CASTRDSNYEQFF
TRBV9	NA	NA	TRBJ2-7	TGTGCCAGCAGCGTAGCAGCGACAGGGGAGGGCGAGCAGTACTTC	CASSVAATGEGEQYF
TRBV4-2	TRBD2	NA	TRBJ2-3	TGTGCCAGCAGCCAAGTGACTAGCGGGGGCACAGATACGCAGTATTTT	CASSQVTSGGTDTQYF
TRBV7-7	NA	NA	TRBJ2-1	TGTGCCAGCAGCACCCCTCTGCACTACTTGAGCTCCTACAATGAGCAGTTCTTC	CASSTPLHYLSSYNEQFF
TRBV5-3	TRBD2	NA	TRBJ2-7	TGTGCCAGAAGGAATACTAGCGGGGGAATCCACGAGCAGTACTTC	CARRNTSGGIHEQYF
TRBV10-3	TRBD2	NA	TRBJ2-2	TGTGCCACCTCTAGCGGGGGGTCCGCGAACACCGGGGAGCTGTTTTTT	CATSSGGSANTGELFF
TRBV6-5	NA	NA	TRBJ2-7	TGTGCCACACGGTCGCTTTACGAGCAGTACTTC	CATRSLYEQYF
TRBV28	TRBD1	NA	TRBJ1-1	TGTGCCAGCAGGAGGACAGGGGAGTCTGAAGCTTTCTTT	CASRRTGESEAFF
TRBV30	NA	NA	TRBJ2-3	TGTGCCTGGAGAGCGTGGGGGGGCGGAGTAGATACGCAGTATTTT	CAWRAWGGGVDTQYF
TRBV23-1	NA	NA	TRBJ2-6	TGCGCCAGCAGACCCAGGGGCGCTGGGGCCAACGTCCTGACTTTC	CASRPRGAGANVLTF
TRBV21-1	NA	NA	TRBJ2-7	TGTGCCAGCAGCAGAGGTGCTAGCGGGGGTACCTACGAGCAGTACTTC	CASSRGASGGTYEQYF
TRBV14	TRBD2	NA	TRBJ2-7	TGTGCCAGCAGCCTTAAAGGTCTAGCGGGGGCCGAGCAGTACTTC	CASSLKGLAGAEQYF
TRBV5-1	NA	NA	TRBJ2-3	TGCGCCAGCAGCTCTTTAGCGGAGTTCACAGATACGCAGTATTTT	CASSSLAEFTDTQYF
TRBV6-5	TRBD1	NA	TRBJ2-7	TGTGCCAGCAGTTACTCTGCCAGGGGGAGTACCTACGAGCAGTACTTC	CASSYSARGSTYEQYF
TRBV3-1/TRBV3-2	TRBD2	NA	TRBJ2-7	TGTGCCAGCAGCCAATTCCCCCTAGCGGGGGGCTCCGAGCAGTACTTC	CASSQFPLAGGSEQYF
TRBV19	NA	NA	TRBJ1-2	TGTGCCAGCATGAGTGGGGCCAGGTCCTATGGCTACACCTTC	CASMSGARSYGYTF
TRBV9	TRBD2	NA	TRBJ2-5	TGTGCCAGCAGCGTGCTAGCGGGGGGAGGAGAGACCCAGTACTTC	CASSVLAGGGETQYF
TRBV2	NA	NA	TRBJ1-4	TGTGCCAGCAGTCGGACAGTGTTTAATGAAAAACTGTTTTTT	CASSRTVFNEKLFF
TRBV9	NA	NA	TRBJ2-7	TGTGCCAGCAGCGCAGGGGAGTACGAGCAGTACTTC	CASSAGEYEQYF
TRBV7-9	NA	NA	TRBJ2-3	TGTGCCAGCAGCCCCCCCTCGGGCACAGATACGCAGTATTTT	CASSPPSGTDTQYF
TRBV13	NA	NA	TRBJ2-1	TGTGCCAGCAGCTTCGGAGCGTTCCCCGGCGGGGAGCAGTTCTTC	CASSFGAFPGGEQFF
TRBV6-5	TRBD1	NA	TRBJ2-3	TGTGCCAGCAGTCCGACAGGGGTACGCACAGATACGCAGTATTTT	CASSPTGVRTDTQYF
TRBV4-3	NA	NA	TRBJ2-5	TGCGCCAGCAGCCAAGACCCAGGGGAGACCCAGTACTTC	CASSQDPGETQYF
TRBV24-1	NA	NA	TRBJ1-3	TGTGCCACCAGTCGGGACTCTGGAAACACCATATATTTT	CATSRDSGNTIYF
TRBV7-2	NA	NA	TRBJ2-6	TGTGCCAGCAGACTCCCTCAGGCTGACGGGGCCAACGTCCTGACTTTC	CASRLPQADGANVLTF
TRBV9	TRBD2	once	TRBJ2-1	TGTGCCAGCAGCGGGTCTGGCGGGGGGGCCCCTGGGGACAATGAGCAGTTCTTC	CASSGSGGGAPGDNEQFF
TRBV3-1/TRBV3-2	NA	NA	TRBJ2-7	TGTGCCAGCAGCCAAGACTGGACAGCTGCCTACGAGCAGTACTTC	CASSQDWTAAYEQYF
TRBV18	TRBD1	NA	TRBJ1-1	TGTGCCAGCTCACCAAAAACAGGGGTCCCTGAAGCTTTCTTT	CASSPKTGVPEAFF
TRBV4-1	NA	NA	TRBJ2-7	TGCGCCAGCAGCCAACAACAGGGAAATACCTACGAGCAGTACTTC	CASSQQQGNTYEQYF
TRBV6-5	NA	NA	TRBJ1-5	TGTGCCAGCAGTTACTCGTCGACGAATGGACTGCCCCAGCATTTT	CASSYSSTNGLPQHF
TRBV4-2	NA	NA	TRBJ1-6	TGTGCCAGCAGCCAGGGGGGGCCTGGATCACCCCTCCACTTT	CASSQGGPGSPLHF
TRBV18	NA	NA	TRBJ2-1	TGTGCCAGCTCACAGGCGGGGGCTGGAGGGCATGAGCAGTTCTTC	CASSQAGAGGHEQFF
TRBV21-1	NA	NA	TRBJ2-3	TGTGCCAGCAGCAGCTTTCCTAGCGGGGGGGCCCCGGCAGATACGCAGTATTTT	CASSSFPSGGAPADTQYF
TRBV6-5	TRBD1	NA	TRBJ1-4	TGTGCCAGCAGTTACTCCGGGACAGGGGGCATTGAAAAACTGTTTTTT	CASSYSGTGGIEKLFF
TRBV5-4	NA	once	TRBJ2-7	TGTGCCAGCAGCTTGGGGGCCGTAAAAAGCTCCTACGAGCAGTACTTC	CASSLGAVKSSYEQYF
TRBV11-2	NA	NA	TRBJ2-5	TGTGCCAGCAGCTTAGTCCGGGGAACCCAGTACTTC	CASSLVRGTQYF
TRBV2	TRBD2	once	TRBJ2-7	TGTGCCAGCAGTGACCAGCTAGCGGGGGGACCCTACGAGCAGTACTTC	CASSDQLAGGPYEQYF
TRBV30	TRBD1	NA	TRBJ1-4	TGTGCCTGGAGTGTAGGGGGCAGGGGTAATGAAAAACTGTTTTTT	CAWSVGGRGNEKLFF
TRBV28	NA	NA	TRBJ1-3	TGTGCCAGCAGCACCCCGGACAGAGGAAACACCATATATTTT	CASSTPDRGNTIYF
TRBV28	NA	NA	TRBJ1-1	TGTGCCAGCAGCCCCCGCGGGGGGACTGAAGCTTTCTTT	CASSPRGGTEAFF
TRBV18	TRBD1	few	TRBJ2-3	TGTGCCAGCTCACGGACAGGGTCAGGGGCAGATACGCAGTATTTT	CASSRTGSGADTQYF